This record covers a single T cell receptor beta chain. Its antigen is unknown. No quality values exist for individual bases; no much larger clone is one base distant. This specimen belongs to a study of T cells in Graves' hyperthyroidism and ophthalmopathy (dated by TCRdb to between 2019 and 2020). As for the study more broadly: Peripheral blood samples were taken at the time of initial diagnosis, prior to any treatment. Once sampling was done, hyperthyroidism patients were given methimazole at a starting dose of 30 mg daily, whereas ophthalmopathy patients were given high-dose intravenous methylprednisolone. Prospective prediction of ophthalmopathy was tested in an independent validation cohort of under 20 hyperthyroidism patients and some 17 patients who later progressed to ophthalmopathy. The paper reports TCR Vbeta CDR3 sequencing of more than 120 peripheral blood samples: around 41 ophthalmopathy, fewer than 85 hyperthyroidism and approximately 17 progressor patients. The 100 discovery patients were randomly divided into training and test sets at a 7:3 ratio. The study also compared thyroid tissue and blood T-cell repertoires from about six Graves' hyperthyroidism patients. To identify TCR V-J signatures that set the groups apart, the researchers used a discovery cohort of about a hundred patients, made up of 40 to 45 with Graves' ophthalmopathy and 55 to 65 with stable Graves' hyperthyroidism. Findings and caveats that apply to the study as a whole: A model built on a 13 V-J signature distinguished ophthalmopathy from stable hyperthyroidism, reaching over 85% sensitivity and 81% to 83% specificity in cross-validation and 80%/75% in testing. Most expanded thyroid clonotypes (frequency above 0.001) were also detected in blood, suggesting blood repertoires may reflect thyroid immune responses. Sample size was not statistically predetermined, and blinding of investigators to group allocation was not performed. During validation, the model predicted progression to ophthalmopathy a median of about 6.5 months ahead of onset, with roughly 65% sensitivity and roughly 72% specificity.

Stable Graves' hyperthyroidism was defined as no progression to ophthalmopathy during 18 months of follow-up. Hyperthyroidism patients were newly diagnosed, had a disease duration of under 2 months, and were aged 18 to 65 years. The study excluded patients with uncontrolled infections, other autoimmune diseases, pregnancy or lactation. Diagnoses were based on clinical symptoms, serum thyroxine and TRAb, thyroid ultrasound and orbital computed tomography. PBMCs were isolated from roughly 10 ml of fresh peripheral blood by Ficoll-Paque density gradient centrifugation. Total RNA was extracted with Trizol reagent, and quality was checked on an Agilent 2100 Bioanalyzer. Amplification of TCR beta CDR3 regions was carried out from RNA transcripts. The first round of RT-PCR for the TCR CDR3 was performed with the HTBI primer set and the Qiagen OneStep RT-PCR kit. Libraries were constructed in a second round of multiplex PCR, after which size selection and purification were carried out. Sequencing of the libraries was done on an Illumina HiSeq2000 using paired-end 100 bp reads. On the study's bioinformatics: Raw data were processed with SOAPnuke, discarding reads with adapters, uncalled bases, mean Phred below 15, or no exact constant-primer or identifier match. COPE v1.2.5 was used to merge high-quality paired reads, and clonotypes were defined as unique nucleotide sequences. Clonotypes were aligned to IMGT TRBV, TRBD and TRBJ reference segments using MiTCR v1.1. The analysis was restricted to V-J combinations with a frequency above 0.0001, which together covered roughly 99% of the repertoires. A TCS score was defined as the ratio between F50 (clonal expansion) and ExV (chaos), using BLOSUM62-based TCRdist between CDR3 peptides within each V-J. Welch's t-statistics and random forest reduced around 510 V-J features to about 12, which were used in a naive Bayes classifier (R e1071). The raw public reads went through TCRdb reprocessing: fastp at Q25, MiXCR clone calling, in-frame beta chains kept. Rows matching on CDR3 protein sequence are summarized as one entry with the most common DNA and genes. The V and J calls were not made by the authors but by TCRdb's processing. In this sample the table shows about 200,000 distinct CDR3 sequences, around 16% of which occur a single time. The ten largest clones take up 53% of the sample.

The sample was blood. The source of this sequence is a woman between 50 and 59 years old with Graves' hyperthyroidism.

The CDR3 protein sequence reads: CASSFSLGSDTQYF. The DNA sequence is given as TGTGCCAGCAGCTTTAGTCTGGGGTCAGATACGCAGTATTTT. This chain joins TRBV11-3 to TRBJ2-3; no confident D gene assignment can be made. According to the germline V gene, CDR1 reads SGHNT and CDR2 reads YENEEA. Trimming removed 3 bases from V and 4 bases from J, leaving 11 bases between the germline ends. The CDR3, cysteine through phenylalanine, is 14 amino acids long. Of the read, only the CDR3 DNA is kept; its 42 bases are in frame from base 1.